A single T cell receptor (beta chain) is shown here with its context. The V segment lost 5 bases and the J segment 4 bases; nucleotides outside the gene matches: 2. The CDR3 runs to 14 residues. Germline CDR1 reads SGHNT; CDR2 reads YENEEA. This record comes from a study of blood T cell repertoires in COVID-19. Study details: COVID-19 samples from acute and convalescent phases originated in the United States, Italy and Spain. Sources were T cells, B-cell-depleted T cells, or PBMCs; the material itself was cDNA or gDNA.

Original processing notes: Estimation of nucleated cell counts was performed using reference gene primer amplification. Produced via immunoSEQ multiplex PCR; TCRdb's table is partial and in-frame only. V, J and clone size are taken as reported in that table, and D and trimming were inferred from the DNA itself. The top ten hold 2% to 3% of the sample, which has fewer than 15,000 clones, nearly 90% seen once. This TCR derives from a human donor in a cohort sampled during active COVID-19. This chain connects TRBV11-3 to TRBJ2-3; 11 bases line up with TRBD2. The sequenced material came from peripheral blood. CDR3 protein: CASSALAGADTQYF. The CDR3 DNA reads as TGTGCCAGCAGCGCACTAGCGGGGGCAGATACGCAGTATTTT.